These 3 T cell receptor beta chains originate from one sample sequenced in a study of T cell changes during pregnancy in multiple sclerosis (dated by TCRdb to the late 2010s). Library prep was done by the immunoSEQ multiplex PCR assay. The table was pulled from immuneACCESS by TCRdb, which kept in-frame rearrangements only. Such tables lose some clones; where checked, under half of the loss comes from unresolved V genes, and the rest has no known cause. This sample holds about 67,000 clones; roughly 90% were observed only once. Clones ranked in the top ten supply roughly 1.7% of the sample. The material sequenced was peripheral blood, taken in the first trimester of pregnancy. These receptors all stem from a female donor in good health, enrolled as a control in a pregnancy study.

This chain joins TRBV2 and TRBJ2-1, with 8 bases that match TRBD2. V dropped 8 bases and J dropped 8; count of bases not matched to a gene: 8. This CDR3 has 13 amino acids. Germline V CDR1 and CDR2: SNHLY, FYNNEI. This chain's CDR3 is CASLGGGPYEQFF. CDR3 coding DNA: TGTGCCAGCCTCGGGGGGGGGCCCTATGAGCAGTTCTTC. Together with reference TRBV2 and TRBJ2-1, the CDR3 gives the full variable domain: EPEVTQTPSHQVTQMGQEVILRCVPISNHLYFYWYRQILGQKVEFLVSFYNNEISEKSEIFDDQFSVERPDGSNFTLKIRSTKLEDSAMYFCASLGGGPYEQFFGPGTRLTVL.

The genes are TRBV27 and TRBJ2-7; 10 nucleotides line up with TRBD1. After removal of 5 bases from V and 5 bases from J, the junction contained 12 bases not matched to a gene. Germline V gene lookup returns CDR1 MNHEY and CDR2 SMNVEV (reference sequence). This CDR3 has 16 amino acids. The CDR3: CASSTTPGQGTHEQYF. In DNA, the CDR3 is TGTGCCAGCAGTACCACACCGGGACAGGGGACCCACGAGCAGTACTTC.

The chain combines TRBV5-4 with TRBJ1-4; TRBD1 agrees at 7 bases. Trimming removed 2 bases from V and 5 bases from J; junction bases left unmatched: 9. The CDR3 length is 16 residues. Looked up from germline, CDR1 is SGHNT and CDR2 is YYREEE (reference sequence). CDR3: CASSFHSAGGNEKLFF. As DNA, the CDR3 is TGTGCCAGCAGCTTCCACTCGGCAGGGGGAAATGAAAAACTGTTTTTT. The whole variable domain, filled in from reference TRBV5-4 and TRBJ1-4, reads ETGVTQSPTHLIKTRGQQVTLRCSSQSGHNTVSWYQQALGQGPQFIFQYYREEENGRGNFPPRFSGLQFPNYSSELNVNALELDDSALYLCASSFHSAGGNEKLFFGSGTQLSVL.